A single sample gave rise to the 16 T cell receptor beta chains below, sequenced in a study of PD-1 blockade in classical Hodgkin lymphoma. Indicated time point: cycle 4 day 1 (C4D1), after 5 to 7 weeks of nivolumab. In every patient, relapse followed autologous stem cell transplantation, while exposure to brentuximab vedotin differed. TCRdb's copy holds only in-frame clones and misses some; the assay was immunoSEQ multiplex PCR. This sample has 30,000 or so clones; over 75% occur once, and the top ten carry around 18%. The sample consisted of peripheral blood mononuclear cells (PBMCs), taken before the fourth cycle of nivolumab. Receptor source: a human donor with classical Hodgkin lymphoma.

This clone was counted a single time. This rearrangement joins TRBV5-4 to TRBJ2-5, with D perhaps TRBD2 (5 bases). The V end was cut by 4 bases, the J end by 4 bases, with 11 bases between. Germline V lookup: CDR1 SGHNT, CDR2 YYREEE (reference sequence). The CDR3 is 13 residues long. The CDR3 here is CASSLDYRETQYF. Written as DNA, the CDR3 is TGTGCCAGCAGCCTTGACTACCGAGAGACCCAGTACTTC.

The J gene is TRBJ2-1, the V gene TRBV6-5; tentative D call: TRBD2 (5 bases). Germline V gene data show CDR1 as MNHEY and CDR2 as SVGAGI. V shed 3 bases and J shed 3 bases, with 12 bases lying between them. This CDR3 spans 15 amino acids. CDR3 sequence reads: CASSYEGAGYNEQFF. Written as DNA, the CDR3 is TGTGCCAGCAGTTATGAGGGCGCGGGCTACAATGAGCAGTTCTTC.

The rearrangement joins TRBV5-6 to TRBJ1-2; D remains ambiguous. This CDR3 contains 15 residues. Germline V CDR1 and CDR2: SGHDT, YYEEEE. V lost 1 base, J lost 4 bases, and 14 bases lay in between. As DNA, the CDR3 is TGTGCCAGCAGCTTGTATACCCAACGCGCCTATGGCTACACCTTC. This translates into CASSLYTQRAYGYTF.

J is TRBJ2-3 and V is TRBV5-1, with 11 bases that match TRBD1. The CDR3 length is 15 residues. CDR1 is SGHRS and CDR2 is YFSETQ in the germline V gene. V lost 4 bases to trimming and J lost 2 bases; unmatched junction nucleotides: 3. The CDR3 spells CASSLGQGVTDTQYF. The CDR3 coding sequence is TGCGCCAGCAGCCTGGGACAGGGGGTCACAGATACGCAGTATTTT.

The rearrangement links TRBV19 to TRBJ1-4; D unclear. Trimming took off 9 bases at V and 6 bases at J, with 11 bases between the two ends. Germline CDR1 is LNHDA and CDR2 is SQIVND (reference sequence). The length of the CDR3 is 12 residues. The CDR3 DNA reads TGTGCCAGCAGGAACCTTGATGAAAAACTGTTTTTT. Translated, it gives CASRNLDEKLFF. Combining the CDR3 with reference TRBV19 and TRBJ1-4 gives the whole variable domain DGGITQSPKYLFRKEGQNVTLSCEQNLNHDAMYWYRQDPGQGLRLIYYSQIVNDFQKGDIAEGYSVSREKKESFPLTVTSAQKNPTAFYLCASRNLDEKLFFGSGTQLSVL.

This sequence joins TRBV12-5 and TRBJ2-2; 10 nucleotides align to TRBD2. The length of the CDR3 is 18 residues. Germline CDR1 and CDR2: LGHNT and FRNRAP. J was trimmed by 4 bases and V by 5 bases; bases with no gene match: 13. The CDR3 nucleotides read TGTGCTAGTGGTCGACTAGCGGGCATCACCGGGGGCACCGGGGAGCTGTTTTTT. This gives the protein CASGRLAGITGGTGELFF.

The chain has TRBV19 and TRBJ1-2; D is uncertain. V lost 6 bases and J lost 1, with 12 bases in between. The CDR3 consists of 14 residues. CDR1 is LNHDA, CDR2 SQIVND, per germline (reference sequence). The chain's CDR3 is CASSHRTDNYGYTF. CDR3 bases: TGTGCCAGTAGCCACCGGACTGATAACTATGGCTACACCTTC.

The table lists this clone with a few counts. The chain is built from TRBV11-2 and TRBJ1-3; D uncertain. This CDR3 comprises 16 residues. V was cut by 3 bases and J by 0 bases, with 12 bases left in between. Germline CDR1 is SGHAT and CDR2 is FQNNGV. For the CDR3, the DNA is TGTGCCAGCAGCTTCCTTACGGTCAGCTCTGGAAACACCATATATTTT. This sequence encodes CASSFLTVSSGNTIYF. The variable domain in full, completed from reference TRBV11-2 and TRBJ1-3, reads EAGVAQSPRYKIIEKRQSVAFWCNPISGHATLYWYQQILGQGPKLLIQFQNNGVVDDSQLPKDRFSAERLKGVDSTLKIQPAKLEDSAVYLCASSFLTVSSGNTIYFGEGSWLTVV.

The chain carries TRBV30 and TRBJ2-3, with D unclear. V was shortened by 2 bases and J by 2 bases, with 2 bases between the two germline ends. CDR3 length: 11 residues. Germline V lookup: CDR1 GTSNPN, CDR2 SVGIG (reference sequence). CDR3 loop: CAWSNTDTQYF. The CDR3 nucleotides read TGTGCCTGGAGTAACACAGATACGCAGTATTTT.

In this sample, this clone turned up a few times. V usage is TRBV4-1 and J usage is TRBJ2-1; D may be TRBD2 (5 bases). Germline V CDR1 and CDR2: MGHRA, YSYEKL. The length of the CDR3 is 16 residues. V was clipped by 1 base and J by 7 bases, with 17 bases between them. The CDR3 bases are TGCGCCAGCAGCCAAGGGAAAAGGGAAAGAGGGAATGAGCAGTTCTTC. Translated: CASSQGKRERGNEQFF.

The chain employs TRBV19 and TRBJ1-1, with TRBD1 as a possible D gene (5 bases). Trimming took off 3 bases at V and 0 bases at J, with 20 bases between the two ends. Germline assignment: CDR1 LNHDA and CDR2 SQIVND (reference sequence). This CDR3 has 18 amino acids. The CDR3 DNA is TGTGCCAGTAGTATCGGGTTCCAGGGAGCCTCCATGAACACTGAAGCTTTCTTT. Protein product: CASSIGFQGASMNTEAFF. The full variable domain, in which reference TRBV19 and TRBJ1-1 provide the parts outside the CDR3, is DGGITQSPKYLFRKEGQNVTLSCEQNLNHDAMYWYRQDPGQGLRLIYYSQIVNDFQKGDIAEGYSVSREKKESFPLTVTSAQKNPTAFYLCASSIGFQGASMNTEAFFGQGTRLTVV.

The genes are TRBV11-2 and TRBJ2-5; D might be TRBD1 (6 bases). The CDR3 length is 17 residues. The ends were cut back, 5 bases at V and 5 bases at J, with 24 bases in the middle. Per germline, CDR1 SGHAT and CDR2 FQNNGV. The CDR3 spells CASSRAHRGSAGETQYF. CDR3 sequence (DNA): TGTGCCAGCAGCCGGGCGCATAGGGGGTCTGCCGGGGAGACCCAGTACTTC.

The chain has TRBV5-1 and TRBJ2-7, with D unclear. CDR1 SGHRS and CDR2 YFSETQ come from the germline V gene. The CDR3 extends over 13 amino acids. V lost 4 bases to trimming and J lost 3 bases, with 11 bases between them. CDR3 nucleotides: TGCGCCAGCAGCCTGTCGATGAGCTACGAGCAGTACTTC. This codes for CASSLSMSYEQYF.

The chain recombines TRBV2 with TRBJ2-5, with 13 bases matching TRBD2. The CDR3 is 18 residues long. J lost 3 bases, V lost 4 bases, and 11 bases had no gene match. CDR1 and CDR2 (germline): SNHLY, FYNNEI. CDR3 in DNA: TGTGCCAGCAGTGCAGAACTTTTACTAGCGGGGGGGAAAGAGACCCAGTACTTC. Translation gives CASSAELLLAGGKETQYF. Variable domain in full (rest from reference TRBV2 and TRBJ2-5): EPEVTQTPSHQVTQMGQEVILRCVPISNHLYFYWYRQILGQKVEFLVSFYNNEISEKSEIFDDQFSVERPDGSNFTLKIRSTKLEDSAMYFCASSAELLLAGGKETQYFGPGTRLLVL.

Comments on this clone: The same CDR3 is also encoded by other DNA sequences in this sample. The chain is built from TRBV19 and TRBJ1-6, with D tentatively TRBD1 (6 bases). The V gene's germline CDR1 is LNHDA and CDR2 SQIVND (reference sequence). The CDR3 loop spans 14 amino acids. Trimming cost V 3 bases and J 5 bases, with 8 bases left between them. The CDR3 protein is CASSITGNNSPLHF. The CDR3 coding sequence is TGTGCCAGTAGTATCACAGGGAATAATTCACCCCTCCACTTT.

This sequence joins TRBV6-1 and TRBJ2-7, with unresolved D. Germline V lookup: CDR1 MNHNS, CDR2 SASEGT. V lost 4 bases, J lost 4 bases, and 5 bases lay in between. The CDR3 runs to 11 residues. CDR3 nucleotides: TGTGCCAGCAGTGTTTCTTACGAGCAGTACTTC. This codes for CASSVSYEQYF.